This T cell receptor beta chain was sequenced during a study of CD8 T cells in ankylosing spondylitis. Germline assignment: CDR1 SEHNR and CDR2 FQNEAQ (reference sequence). After removal of 5 bases from V and 15 bases from J, the junction contained 13 bases not matched to a gene. This CDR3 is built from 15 residues. TCRdb used MiXCR to reprocess the 5' RACE reads, holding one entry per CDR3 protein. The sample shows about 280,000 distinct CDR3 sequences, around 19% of them seen only once. This clonotype was seen more than once but under ten times. Sequencing was carried out using blood, either unsorted or a sorted T cell fraction (not recorded which). The sequence derives from a male donor with ankylosing spondylitis or in good health (not recorded which). The rearrangement uses TRBV7-9 and TRBJ2-1; 13 nucleotides line up with TRBD2. CDR3 region: CASSATGTSGTGAFF. CDR3 in DNA: TGTGCCAGCAGCGCTACCGGGACTAGCGGGACTGGGGCGTTCTTC.